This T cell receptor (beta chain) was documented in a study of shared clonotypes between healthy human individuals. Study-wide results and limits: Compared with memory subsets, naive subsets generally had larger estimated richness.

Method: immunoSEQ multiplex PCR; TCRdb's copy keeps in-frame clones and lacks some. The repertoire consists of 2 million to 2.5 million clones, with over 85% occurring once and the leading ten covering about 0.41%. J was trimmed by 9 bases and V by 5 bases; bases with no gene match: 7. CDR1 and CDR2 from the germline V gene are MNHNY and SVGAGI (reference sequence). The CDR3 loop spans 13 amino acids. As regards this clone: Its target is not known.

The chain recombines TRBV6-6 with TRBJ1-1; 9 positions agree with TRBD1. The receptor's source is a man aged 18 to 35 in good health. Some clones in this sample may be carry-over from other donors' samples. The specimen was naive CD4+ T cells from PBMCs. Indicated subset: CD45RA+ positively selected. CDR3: CASSGGTGKQAFF. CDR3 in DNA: TGTGCCAGCAGTGGTGGGACAGGGAAGCAAGCTTTCTTT.